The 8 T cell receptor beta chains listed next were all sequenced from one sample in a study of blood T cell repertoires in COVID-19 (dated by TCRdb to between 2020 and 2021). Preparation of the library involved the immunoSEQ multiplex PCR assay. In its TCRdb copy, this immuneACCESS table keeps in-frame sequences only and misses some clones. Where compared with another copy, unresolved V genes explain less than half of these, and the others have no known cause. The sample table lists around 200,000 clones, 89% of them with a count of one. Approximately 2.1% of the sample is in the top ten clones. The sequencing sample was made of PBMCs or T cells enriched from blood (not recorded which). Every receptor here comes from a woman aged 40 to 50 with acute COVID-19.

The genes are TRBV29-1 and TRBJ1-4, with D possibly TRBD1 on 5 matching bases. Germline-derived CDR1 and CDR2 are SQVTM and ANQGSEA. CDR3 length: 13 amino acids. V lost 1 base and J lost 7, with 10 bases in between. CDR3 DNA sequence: TGCAGCGTTGAAGTCGGGGGGGGTGAAAAACTGTTTTTT. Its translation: CSVEVGGGEKLFF.

The CDR3 protein is CASSFLDSYEQYF. CDR3 bases: TGCGCCAGCAGCTTCCTGGACAGCTACGAGCAGTACTTC. This chain links TRBV5-1 with TRBJ2-7; a weak D match, TRBD1 (6 bases). Germline-derived CDR1 and CDR2 are SGHRS and YFSETQ. The CDR3 spans 13 residues. V was trimmed by 2 bases and J by 3 bases, leaving 9 bases between them.

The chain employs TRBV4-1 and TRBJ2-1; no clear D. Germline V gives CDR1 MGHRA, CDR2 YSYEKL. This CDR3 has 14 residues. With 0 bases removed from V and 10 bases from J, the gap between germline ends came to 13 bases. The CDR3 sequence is CASSQDRVREEQFF. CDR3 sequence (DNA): TGCGCCAGCAGCCAAGATCGGGTAAGAGAAGAGCAGTTCTTC.

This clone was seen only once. In DNA, the CDR3 is TGCGCCAGCAGCTTGGGTCTAGCGGGCTACAATGAGCAGTTCTTC. This codes for CASSLGLAGYNEQFF. The chain combines TRBV5-1 with TRBJ2-1, with 8 bases identical to TRBD2. Germline V gene lookup returns CDR1 SGHRS and CDR2 YFSETQ. The ends lost 0 bases at V and 3 bases at J; junction bases unmatched: 2. CDR3 length: 15 amino acids.

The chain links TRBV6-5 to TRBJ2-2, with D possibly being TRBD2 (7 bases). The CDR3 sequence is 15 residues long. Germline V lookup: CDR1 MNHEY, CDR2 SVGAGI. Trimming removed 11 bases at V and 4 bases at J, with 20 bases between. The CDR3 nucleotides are TGTGCCTCGAGAGGTGGGGGGGGGCCCACCGGGGAGCTGTTTTTT. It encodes CASRGGGGPTGELFF.

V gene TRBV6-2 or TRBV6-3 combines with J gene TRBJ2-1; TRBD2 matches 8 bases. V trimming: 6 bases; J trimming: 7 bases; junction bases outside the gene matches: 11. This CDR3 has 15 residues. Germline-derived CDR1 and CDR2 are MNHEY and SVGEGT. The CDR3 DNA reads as TGTGCCAGCAGCCTCGAAAAGCGGGAGTGGAATGAGCAGTTCTTC. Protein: CASSLEKREWNEQFF.

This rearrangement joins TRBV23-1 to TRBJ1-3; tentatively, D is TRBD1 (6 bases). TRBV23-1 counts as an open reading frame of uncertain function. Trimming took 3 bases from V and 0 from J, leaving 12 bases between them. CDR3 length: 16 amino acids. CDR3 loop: CASSHVTGSSGNTIYF. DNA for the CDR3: TGCGCCAGCAGTCATGTAACAGGGAGCTCTGGAAACACCATATATTTT.

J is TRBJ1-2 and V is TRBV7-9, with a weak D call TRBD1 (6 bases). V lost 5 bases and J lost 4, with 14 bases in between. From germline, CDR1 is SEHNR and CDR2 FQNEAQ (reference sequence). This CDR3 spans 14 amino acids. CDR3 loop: CASSPGARAYGYTF. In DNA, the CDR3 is TGTGCCAGCAGCCCAGGGGCCCGGGCCTATGGCTACACCTTC. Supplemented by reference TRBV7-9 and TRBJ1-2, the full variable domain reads DTGVSQNPRHKITKRGQNVTFRCDPISEHNRLYWYRQTLGQGPEFLTYFQNEAQLEKSRLLSDRFSAERPKGSFSTLEIQRTEQGDSAMYLCASSPGARAYGYTFGSGTRLTVV.